The sequence of this T cell receptor beta chain was determined in a study of cytomegalovirus exposure and HLA in healthy donors. On the study more broadly: The Caucasian-associated ancestry cluster held roughly 81% of 398 genotyped donors. Study-wide results and limits: Rarity marked most TCR sequences, yet some public TCRs occurred in many donors.

V lost 3 bases and J 1 base, leaving 4 bases between the germline ends. CDR1 SGHTA and CDR2 FQGNSA come from the germline V gene. The CDR3 spans 13 residues. To note about this clone: The antigen is undetermined.

Primers included in the PCR were 60 Vbeta and 13 Jbeta primers. Assay: immunoSEQ multiplex PCR; the TCRdb copy retains only in-frame clones and omits some. The sample includes tens of thousands of clones, roughly four fifths of them seen just once. This clonotype was obtained from a man in his thirties or forties in good health and CMV-seronegative. Sequenced material: PBMCs. The V gene is TRBV7-2, the J gene TRBJ2-1; D remains unclear. In DNA form, the CDR3 reads TGTGCCAGCAGCTTGTCTTCCTACAATGAGCAGTTCTTC. It encodes CASSLSSYNEQFF.